These 21 T cell receptor beta chains were sequenced from one sample in a study of control samples from healthy donors and cancer patients. Profiling relied on immunoSEQ multiplex PCR, and the TCRdb table lists in-frame clones only, not all of them. This sample carries 100,000 to 150,000 clones, around 90% of them seen once, and the ten largest clones take over 7.5%. The sample comprised blood. These receptors all stem from a man in his forties in good health.

The chain is built from TRBV6-2 or TRBV6-3 and TRBJ1-1; TRBD1 is a possible D gene (6 bases). This CDR3 region has 18 residues. Germline V CDR1 and CDR2: MNHEY, SVGEGT. Trimming cost V 6 bases and J 2 bases, with 25 bases left between them. The CDR3 nucleotides are TGTGCCAGCAGCCATACCCCAATTCGGACAGCGGACAACACTGAAGCTTTCTTT. As protein: CASSHTPIRTADNTEAFF.

This clone was seen only once. V is TRBV10-1 and J is TRBJ2-7, with D unresolved. Deletions cut 2 bases from V and 2 bases from J, with 10 bases between. The CDR3 runs to 14 residues. CDR1 WNHNN and CDR2 SYGVQD come from the germline V gene (reference sequence). This CDR3 is CASSENPAAYEQYF. CDR3 nucleotides: TGCGCCAGCAGTGAGAACCCCGCGGCCTACGAGCAGTACTTC.

The V and J genes are TRBV5-1 and TRBJ2-7; 11 nucleotides match TRBD2. The germline CDR1 and CDR2 sequences are SGHRS and YFSETQ. The V and J ends lost 0 bases and 3 bases, in that order; junction bases with no gene match: 8. The CDR3 has 17 amino acids. CDR3 sequence: CASSLALGLAEIYEQYF. CDR3 DNA sequence: TGCGCCAGCAGCTTGGCCCTGGGACTAGCGGAAATCTACGAGCAGTACTTC. Combining the CDR3 with reference TRBV5-1 and TRBJ2-7 gives the whole variable domain KAGVTQTPRYLIKTRGQQVTLSCSPISGHRSVSWYQQTPGQGLQFLFEYFSETQRNKGNFPGRFSGRQFSNSRSEMNVSTLELGDSALYLCASSLALGLAEIYEQYFGPGTRLTVT.

The V and J genes are TRBV21-1 and TRBJ2-5. TRBV21-1 counts as a pseudogene. This CDR3 has 24 residues. This CDR3 reads CASSKARLQLCGGRQVQRLETQYF. The CDR3 coding sequence is TGTGCCAGCAGCAAAGCGCGGCTTCAATTGTGCGGCGGAAGGCAGGTTCAACGGCTGGAGACCCAGTACTTC.

This chain connects TRBV25-1 to TRBJ2-5, with D tentatively TRBD1 (5 bases). CDR3 size: 15 residues. The V gene's germline CDR1 is MGHDK and CDR2 SYGVNS. V lost 5 bases, J lost 2 bases, and 15 bases lay in between. Here the CDR3 DNA reads TGTGCCAGCAGTTATACGGCAGGGTTACAAGAGACCCAGTACTTC. It encodes CASSYTAGLQETQYF.

The chain couples TRBV25-1 to TRBJ1-2; D not certain. The CDR3 runs 14 residues. Germline-derived CDR1 and CDR2 are MGHDK and SYGVNS. CDR3 sequence: CGGTRTPRRYGYTF. As DNA, the CDR3 is TGTGGGGGTACACGAACCCCCCGACGCTATGGCTACACCTTC.

The J gene is TRBJ1-6, the V gene TRBV18; no clear D. The CDR3 is 14 amino acids. V was cut by 5 bases and J by 9 bases, with 14 bases left in between. Germline V gene sequence: CDR1 KGHSH, CDR2 LQKENI. CDR3 in DNA: TGTGCCAGCTCAACGGACGGGTCGGGTTCACCCCTCCACTTT. This sequence encodes CASSTDGSGSPLHF.

The chain links TRBV4-1 to TRBJ1-2, with D tentatively TRBD1 (6 bases). Germline V lookup: CDR1 MGHRA, CDR2 YSYEKL. There are 15 residues in the CDR3. The ends were cut back, 0 bases at V and 4 bases at J, with 12 bases in the middle. CDR3 in amino acids: CASSQDRTVRYGYTF. Written as DNA, the CDR3 is TGCGCCAGCAGCCAAGATAGGACAGTCCGCTATGGCTACACCTTC.

The rearrangement links TRBV7-8 to TRBJ2-1, with TRBD2 matching over 7 bases. The V gene end was trimmed by 5 bases and the J gene end by 6 bases; junction bases not matched to a gene: 10. Per germline, CDR1 SGHVS and CDR2 FQNEAQ. CDR3 length equals 15 residues. CDR3 in DNA: TGTGCCAGCAGCCCGGCATTTTCGGGGGGCAATGAGCAGTTCTTC. It is translated as CASSPAFSGGNEQFF.

This chain connects TRBV9 to TRBJ2-1; D might be TRBD2 (6 bases). CDR3 length: 17 residues. The germline CDR1 and CDR2 sequences are SGDLS and YYNGEE. The V and J ends lost 4 bases and 0 bases respectively, with 17 bases between them. The CDR3 bases are TGTGCCAGCAGCAACAACCCTTTGGGACTCTCCTACAATGAGCAGTTCTTC. Encoded protein: CASSNNPLGLSYNEQFF.

This chain connects TRBV3-1 (or the pseudogene TRBV3-2) to TRBJ1-1; D unclear. Trimming shortened V by 9 bases and J by 5 bases, and 16 bases separated the two germline ends. This CDR3 contains 13 residues. Germline loops: CDR1 LGHDT, CDR2 YNNKEL (reference sequence). CDR3 nucleotides: TGTGCCAGTAAAAGAAGTAAAATGACTGAAGCTTTCTTT. It specifies CASKRSKMTEAFF.

The chain recombines TRBV5-1 with TRBJ1-2; perhaps TRBD1 as D (5 bases). V shed 0 bases and J shed 5 bases, with 14 bases lying between them. The CDR3 totals 15 residues. Germline loops: CDR1 SGHRS, CDR2 YFSETQ. The CDR3: CASSLGTPTSYGYTF. The CDR3 region has the DNA TGCGCCAGCAGCTTGGGGACACCAACCTCTTATGGCTACACCTTC.

This chain joins TRBV18 and TRBJ1-4; possibly TRBD1 for D (5 bases). V was shortened by 3 bases and J by 4 bases, with 12 bases between the two germline ends. From germline, CDR1 is KGHSH and CDR2 LQKENI. The CDR3 totals 15 residues. CDR3 coding DNA: TGTGCCAGCTCACCCCCCGGGGGATTTAATGAAAAACTGTTTTTT. This gives the protein CASSPPGGFNEKLFF.

The count of this clone is one. The chain joins TRBV2 to TRBJ1-6; D remains unclear. This CDR3 contains 13 residues. From germline, CDR1 is SNHLY and CDR2 FYNNEI. The V end lost 11 bases, the J end lost 4 bases, and 12 bases lay between the germline ends. As DNA, the CDR3 is TGTGCCTTTCAAAGCGGATATAATTCACCCCTCCACTTT. It is translated as CAFQSGYNSPLHF.

The chain carries TRBV5-8 and TRBJ1-1; no clear D gene. Germline assignment: CDR1 SGHTS and CDR2 YDEGEE. Trimming cost V 0 bases and J 3 bases, with 6 bases left between them. CDR3 length: 13 residues. In DNA, the CDR3 is TGTGCCAGCAGCTTGGGGGAGTACACTGAAGCTTTCTTT. Its translation: CASSLGEYTEAFF.

The V call is TRBV13, the J call TRBJ1-4; tentative D call: TRBD1 (5 bases). The CDR3 has 14 amino acids. The ends were cut back, 5 bases at V and 4 bases at J, with 11 bases in the middle. CDR1 is PRHDT and CDR2 is FYEKMQ in the germline V gene (reference sequence). CDR3 residues: CASSLGRNNEKLFF. The CDR3, as DNA: TGTGCCAGCAGCCTGGGACGGAATAATGAAAAACTGTTTTTT.

This clone is a singleton in its sample. The gene calls are TRBV7-2 and TRBJ1-2; unclear D gene. V was pared by 2 bases and J by 7 bases, with 8 bases between. CDR1 and CDR2 from the germline V gene are SGHTA and FQGNSA. The CDR3 is made up of 12 amino acids. The CDR3 loop is CASSLNSPGYTF. The CDR3 DNA is TGTGCCAGCAGCTTAAACAGTCCTGGCTACACCTTC.

J is TRBJ2-1 and V is TRBV5-1; 9 positions agree with TRBD2. This CDR3 is built from 18 residues. V lost 3 bases and J lost 7; bases outside the gene matches: 17. The germline V gene has CDR1 SGHRS and CDR2 YFSETQ. The chain's CDR3 is CASSWAGVGGGAGNEQFF. The CDR3 DNA sequence: TGCGCCAGCAGCTGGGCCGGGGTGGGCGGGGGGGCCGGGAATGAGCAGTTCTTC.

This rearrangement joins TRBV2 to TRBJ1-5, with D perhaps TRBD1 (5 bases). The CDR3 is made up of 13 amino acids. V was shortened by 1 base and J by 7 bases, with 8 bases between the two germline ends. Per germline, CDR1 SNHLY and CDR2 FYNNEI. The chain's CDR3 is CASSEGRGQPQHF. In DNA form, the CDR3 reads TGTGCCAGCAGTGAAGGGCGGGGGCAGCCCCAGCATTTT.

This sequence joins TRBV4-3 and TRBJ2-1, with a weak D call TRBD1 (6 bases). The CDR3 runs to 14 residues. The V gene's germline CDR1 is LGHNA and CDR2 YSLEER. The V and J ends lost 1 base and 4 bases respectively, with 8 bases between them. The chain's CDR3 is CASSQGQEYNEQFF. CDR3 in DNA: TGCGCCAGCAGCCAAGGACAGGAATACAATGAGCAGTTCTTC.

There are many counts of this clone. The same CDR3 also results from other DNA sequences found in this sample. This rearrangement joins TRBV5-8 to TRBJ1-3; 8 bases are shared with TRBD1. V was clipped by 7 bases and J by 2 bases; unmatched bases: 8. The CDR3 sequence is 15 residues long. Germline V lookup: CDR1 SGHTS, CDR2 YDEGEE. The CDR3 is CASRSDRVPGNTIYF. The CDR3 bases are TGTGCCAGCCGCTCGGACAGGGTACCTGGAAACACCATATATTTT. The variable domain in full, completed from reference TRBV5-8 and TRBJ1-3, reads EAGVTQSPTHLIKTRGQQATLRCSPISGHTSVYWYQQALGLGLQFLLWYDEGEERNRGNFPPRFSGRQFPNYSSELNVNALELEDSALYLCASRSDRVPGNTIYFGEGSWLTVV.